Each of the 3 T cell receptor beta chains below was sequenced from the same sample in a study of a mutant IDH1 vaccine in newly diagnosed glioma. Some clones are missing from TCRdb's copy, which holds only in-frame ones; the method was immunoSEQ multiplex PCR. Of tens of thousands of clones listed, over 65% are singletons. The time point is: week 11, during vaccination. Every single dose of the vaccine, 300 ug of mutant IDH1 20-mer peptide, came with topical imiquimod. The antigens of these receptors remain unknown. Sequenced here: PBMCs, sampled from a glioma patient whose treatment included an IDH1 peptide vaccine. All receptors derive from a woman under 30 with glioma.

A remark on this clone: The junction departs from the called germline gene at one end, perhaps through a read error. The CDR3 bases are TGTGCTAGCAGCTCTGCGGGGAGAATCCAGTACTTC. The encoded protein is CASSSAGRIQYF. This sequence joins TRBV7-7 and TRBJ2-5, with D possibly TRBD2 on 6 matching bases. Germline V gene data show CDR1 as SSHAT and CDR2 as FNYEAQ (reference sequence). CDR3 length: 12 amino acids. Using reference TRBV7-7 and TRBJ2-5 for the parts outside the CDR3, the full variable domain is GAGVSQSPRYKVTKRGQDVTLRCDPISSHATLYWYQQALGQGPEFLTYFNYEAQPDKSGLPSDRFSAERPEGSISTLTIQRTEQRDSAMYRCASSSAGRIQYFGPGTRLLVL.

This clone was found a few times. The rearrangement links TRBV12-2 to TRBJ1-1; the tabulated D call, TRBD1, remains unverified against the DNA. TRBV12-2 is labeled a pseudogene. The CDR3 extends over 15 amino acids. The CDR3 DNA reads TGTGCAAGTCGCTTAAAGTCCAGGGAGAACACTGAAGCTTTCTTT. Translated, it gives CASRLKSRENTEAFF.

This rearrangement joins TRBV10-3 to TRBJ2-5; TRBD2 might be the D (6 bases). The ends were cut back, 4 bases at V and 5 bases at J, with 11 bases in the middle. The CDR3 has 13 residues. The germline V gene encodes CDR1 ENHRY and CDR2 SYGVKD. CDR3 nucleotide sequence: TGTGCCATCAGTGCCGGGGGTCGGGAGACCCAGTACTTC. The encoded protein is CAISAGGRETQYF.